What follows is one T cell receptor beta chain and its context. The clone's antigen remains unknown. No much larger clonotype is one base removed from it; base qualities were not supplied. Germline trimming amounts to 5 bases on V and 2 bases on J, with 6 as the count of junction bases outside the gene matches. The CDR3 starts with the cysteine, ends with the phenylalanine, and has 14 residues. Only CDR3 DNA is held: 42 bases, read in frame from base 1. CDR1 MNHEY and CDR2 SVGAGI were looked up in the germline V gene. The immunoSEQ Assay, a bias-controlled multiplex PCR, was used to amplify TCRbeta CDR3 regions from genomic DNA. On the authors' methods: Within the assay, amplification of reference gene primers was used to estimate how many nucleated cells each sample contained. Sequence reads were collapsed and filtered to measure the absolute abundance of every unique TCRbeta CDR3 rearrangement. For each sample, productive Simpson clonality was calculated as the square root of Simpson's diversity index across productive rearrangements. In TCRdb, the immuneACCESS table is reduced to in-frame sequences with V and J assigned. These tables do not hold every clone; where another copy was compared, an unresolved V gene accounts for under half, and the others remain unexplained. V, J and clone size derive from that table, while D and trimming were established from the DNA sequence. Within this sample are 280,000 or so clones, with over 75% of them counted one time only. Roughly 2.3% of the sample goes to the ten largest clones.

This sample was included in a study of blood T cell repertoires in COVID-19 (dated by TCRdb to the early 2020s). Study-wide context: Collaborator samples came from the United States, Italy and Spain and covered acute and convalescent phases of COVID-19. The repertoires were released in a freely available public database meant as a resource for research on the immune response to SARS-CoV-2. Deeply sampled blood TCRbeta repertoires from subjects exposed to, actively infected with, or recovered from COVID-19 were included in the dataset. The prospective study material was composed of cDNA or gDNA derived from T cells, B-cell-depleted T cells, or PBMCs. Samples were obtained from the ongoing ImmuneRACE study (first 160 participants) and from 1,254 subjects provided by 6 global collaborators. The sample metadata nearly always contained a de-identified subject ID, COVID-19 status, age in years and sex. Where available, HLA class I and class II types were taken from metadata supplied by the sample provider and were not determined by assay-based typing. Broader findings and caveats from the paper: The amount of clinical and demographic metadata varied by source and participant and was provided uncurated.

Participants in the prospective study were aged roughly 18 to 95 years, lived in about two dozen United States geographic areas, and enrolled through a virtual design. To assign participants to cohorts, the prospective study relied on clinical history that participants themselves reported in a screening survey and a study questionnaire. For ImmuneRACE Cohort 3, a participant was defined as recovered based on two consecutive negative NP/OP PCR tests, clearance by a healthcare professional, or resolution of symptoms. In the prospective study, mobile phlebotomists collected whole blood, serum and a nasopharyngeal or oropharyngeal swab from each participant. Additional blood draws and questionnaires over an approximately two-month period could optionally be provided by prospective study participants. Prospective study blood samples were shipped either frozen or at room temperature before DNA extraction.

The sequenced material came from PBMCs or T cells enriched from blood (not recorded which). The TCR originated in a man aged 25 to 45 who had recovered from COVID-19. The chain was built from TRBV6-5 and TRBJ2-7, and 7 junction bases match TRBD1. In nucleotide form, the sequence is TGTGCCAGCAGTATGGAACAGGGGACCTACGAGCAGTACTTC. Its amino acids are CASSMEQGTYEQYF.